This TCR beta chain was sequenced in a study of tumor-infiltrating lymphocytes in primary liver carcinoma. Study at large: Patients of both sexes were 30 to 69 years old. Productive TCRbeta read counts per sample ran from roughly 3.5 to 7 million and were similar across tissue types.

The researchers produced TCR beta cDNA from roughly 500 ng total RNA with a constant-region primer. Libraries for TCR beta were built through three nested multiplex PCR rounds, which together made up a slightly modified ARM-PCR procedure. Rounds one and two of PCR, each of around 11 cycles, were primed with TRBV1-TRBV30 forward primers and a C-beta reverse primer. TCRdb ran MiXCR on the multiplex PCR reads and lists one entry per CDR3 protein. The profile shows about 320,000 distinct CDR3 sequences, about 62% of them singletons. The CDR3 runs to 15 residues. V lost 7 bases and J lost 2, with 17 bases in between. From germline, CDR1 is SQVTM and CDR2 ANQGSEA. Unsorted whole blood yielded the blood RNA, and germline DNA was also extracted. This clonotype has at least ten counts.

This TCR was recovered from a man aged 40-50 years with primary liver carcinoma and hepatitis B virus infection. The gene calls are TRBV29-1 and TRBJ2-2, with a weak D call TRBD1 (6 bases). The source material was peripheral blood. CDR3 amino acids: CSAKHLGANTGELFF. The CDR3 DNA sequence: TGCAGCGCAAAACACCTGGGGGCCAACACCGGGGAGCTGTTTTTT.